The source of this T cell receptor (beta chain) is a study of beta chain features in type 1 diabetes. The study's findings and limits: The VDJ junctions of type 1 diabetes patients carried fewer insertions and more deletions.

With respect to this clone: Its specificity is not known.

Purity of each sorted population was above 95%. The study reverse transcribed the entire isolated RNA, so it sequenced expressed TCRB transcripts. For naive, central memory and regulatory T cell samples, reads averaged approximately 3.9 million. Clones were read by immunoSEQ multiplex PCR, and TCRdb kept only the in-frame ones, dropping some. The sample yields 450,000 to 550,000 clones, approximately 28% seen once. The receptor was isolated from a man between 18 and 35 years old in good health. Specimen: naive CD4+ T cells from blood.

The DNA for the CDR3 is TGTGCCAGCAGCTTCGGCGGACAGTGGCACAATGAGCAGTTCTTC. The encoded protein is CASSFGGQWHNEQFF. The gene calls are TRBV11-2 and TRBJ2-1; TRBD1 might be the D (6 bases). Trimming removed 3 bases from V and 5 bases from J, with 14 bases in between. Germline V gene sequence: CDR1 SGHAT, CDR2 FQNNGV. The CDR3 is 15 amino acids.